This TCR beta chain was profiled in a study of cytomegalovirus exposure and HLA in healthy donors. Whole-study findings and limits: Analyses of presence and absence presupposed an approximately uniform sequencing depth across donors. Many donors carried some public TCRs, although rarity characterized most TCR sequences. Earlier findings revealed that most TCR beta V segments proved productive either about 87% or about 30% of the time.

The sample holds a few counts of this clone. Its antigen is not known. Both 60 Vbeta primers and 13 Jbeta primers went into the PCR. Assay: immunoSEQ multiplex PCR; the TCRdb copy retains only in-frame clones and omits some. The sample has around 120,000 clones, approximately 80% seen once; the top ten hold about 2.6%. Germline-derived CDR1 and CDR2 are MNHEY and SVGAGI. The CDR3 loop spans 15 amino acids. Trimming pared 2 bases from V and 6 bases from J, leaving 11 bases between. The chain has TRBV6-5 and TRBJ1-6, with D possibly matching TRBD1 (5 bases). This receptor was obtained from a woman aged 40 to 55 in good health and CMV-seropositive. The sequenced material came from PBMCs. The CDR3 nucleotides are TGTGCCAGCAGTTACGGGGCAGACTCTAATTCACCCCTCCACTTT. It translates to CASSYGADSNSPLHF.